The clone carrying this TCR beta chain was observed a handful of times. The use of a sample-barcoded 5' primer and a J-beta primer mix characterized a second PCR of about 7 to 12 cycles. A single record per CDR3 protein comes from TCRdb applying MiXCR to the 5' RACE reads. The table lists 780,000 or so distinct CDR3 sequences, roughly 25% of them singletons. The sample originates from a study of blood T cells in healthy people across ages. Drawing of peripheral blood yielded ten milliliters from each donor. The V gene lost 4 bases and the J gene lost 3 bases, with 14 bases spanning the gap. This CDR3 region has 16 residues. Germline V gene data show CDR1 as SGHKS and CDR2 as YYEKEE (reference sequence). A further study also used this sample, focusing on T cells of mothers and their children.

This clonotype originated in a boy younger than 18 in good health. The J gene is TRBJ2-6, the V gene TRBV5-5; no definite D call. The sample was blood. The DNA of the CDR3 is TGTGCCAGCAGCCCCGAGGACCGCTTTGGGGCCAACGTCCTGACTTTC. Protein sequence: CASSPEDRFGANVLTF. The full variable domain, with the rest looked up from reference TRBV5-5 and TRBJ2-6, is DAGVTQSPTHLIKTRGQQVTLRCSPISGHKSVSWYQQVLGQGPQFIFQYYEKEERGRGNFPDRFSARQFPNYSSELNVNALLLGDSALYLCASSPEDRFGANVLTFGAGSRLTVL.